This T cell receptor (beta chain) is drawn from a study of post-analysis software for immune sequencing data. Points from the study as a whole: The study found TRBV5-6, TRBV5-1 and TRBV20-1 among four to six TRBV segments more frequent in patients than controls. Significantly lower normalized Chao1 diversity was seen in multiple sclerosis patients than in controls.

Note on this clonotype: Its antigen is still unknown. A much larger clonotype is one base distant, so this may be a read error.

V lost 8 bases, J lost 4 bases, and 19 bases lay in between. The CDR3 loop spans 15 amino acids. The V gene's germline CDR1 is SGHAT and CDR2 FQNNGV. Sequencing libraries made from TCR beta cDNA carried unique molecular identifiers. TCRdb passed the PCR reads through MiXCR, listing each CDR3 protein once. Of 250,000 to 300,000 distinct CDR3 sequences listed, 35% to 40% are singletons. The sequence was collected from a girl aged 10-17 years with multiple sclerosis. The chain is built from TRBV11-2 and TRBJ2-3; D is perhaps TRBD1 or TRBD2 (5 bases each). Sequencing was performed on blood. DNA of the CDR3: TGTGCCAGCGGCCCAGGGAACGGGAAGGCAGATACGCAGTATTTT. Its translation is CASGPGNGKADTQYF.